The clone carrying this T cell receptor beta chain was recorded a few times. Its target is unknown. cDNA carried unique molecular identifiers, and a universal primer site was added by template switching. TCRdb called the 5' RACE reads again in MiXCR, with one record for every CDR3 protein. The repertoire includes some 1,600,000 distinct CDR3 sequences, around 29% of them detected once, and 0.25% to 0.3% sits in the top ten. J gave up 5 bases and V 9 bases, and 9 bases lay outside the gene matches. The CDR3 runs to 14 residues. In germline, CDR1 is SGHRS, CDR2 YFSETQ. These data are taken from a study of identical twins. The study's findings and limits: Zero-insertion analyses were open to partial confounding by invariant MAIT and iNKT cells. The abundant beta clonotypes from cord blood had fewer insertions, and memory repertoires had none of this. Out-of-frame alpha sequences common to twins exhibited a surplus of low generation probability.

This TCR came from a newborn girl in good health. The sample was cord blood. V is TRBV5-1 and J is TRBJ1-4; 8 bases are shared with TRBD1. In DNA, the CDR3 is TGCGCCACGAGGACAGGGCGGGGAAATGAAAAACTGTTTTTT. It translates to CATRTGRGNEKLFF. The full variable domain, in which reference TRBV5-1 and TRBJ1-4 provide the parts outside the CDR3, is KAGVTQTPRYLIKTRGQQVTLSCSPISGHRSVSWYQQTPGQGLQFLFEYFSETQRNKGNFPGRFSGRQFSNSRSEMNVSTLELGDSALYLCATRTGRGNEKLFFGSGTQLSVL.